Listed below are T cell receptor beta chains from one sample, sequenced in a study of blood T cell repertoires in COVID-19. Assay used: immunoSEQ multiplex PCR; TCRdb lists only in-frame clones, some missing. Counted here are roughly 240,000 clones, about 87% occurring once; the ten biggest clones make up 2% to 3%. The sample comprised PBMCs or T cells enriched from blood (not recorded which). The receptors here all came from a woman aged 40-49 years with acute COVID-19. Each CDR3 is given without its conserved first and last residue. Each record gives: clone size, J gene, V gene, CDR3 protein. Clone size, where shown, is once, few, many, or a class for clones that have expanded.

once TRBJ1-6 TRBV19 ASSPRGSSPLH
. TRBJ1-3 TRBV11-3 ASSLRREAIY
. TRBJ2-1 TRBV30 AWSKAGLAGVWNEQF
. TRBJ2-6 TRBV19 ASTWNQGSGANVLT
. TRBJ1-1 TRBV10-1 ASSGTGEAF
. TRBJ2-4 TRBV2 ASNGPSYPGGAKNIQY
. TRBJ1-6 TRBV25-1 ASSGGLNSPLH
few TRBJ2-1 TRBV24-1 ATSDPDGGSYNEQF
. TRBJ2-2 TRBV6-2/TRBV6-3 ASSIQQALYGELF
. TRBJ2-3 TRBV5-4 ASSFPWTGTDTQY
. TRBJ2-5 TRBV7-6 ASSLGTGQETQY
. TRBJ2-3 TRBV11-2 ASRRPGQSTDTQY
few TRBJ2-1 TRBV10-1 ASSEASGGHNEQF
. TRBJ2-4 TRBV10-3 AISWDRGRAIQY
. TRBJ1-2 TRBV10-3 AISMSGARGYT
. TRBJ1-1 TRBV5-1 ASSRGQSNTEAF
. TRBJ1-1 TRBV5-5 ASSWATGQNTEAF
. TRBJ2-5 TRBV7-2 ASSLGTGQETQY